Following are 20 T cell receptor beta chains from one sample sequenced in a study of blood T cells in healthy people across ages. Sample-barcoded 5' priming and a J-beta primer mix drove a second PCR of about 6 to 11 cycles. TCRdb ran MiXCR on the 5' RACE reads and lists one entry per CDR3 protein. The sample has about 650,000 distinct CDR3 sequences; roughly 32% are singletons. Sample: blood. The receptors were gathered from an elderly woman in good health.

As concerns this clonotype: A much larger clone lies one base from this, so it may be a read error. CDR3 DNA sequence: TGTGCCAACAGTTATGGCAGAGTCACAGATACGCAGTATTTT. Its translation: CANSYGRVTDTQYF. V and J are TRBV6-5 and TRBJ2-3, with D unclear. From germline, CDR1 is MNHEY and CDR2 SVGAGI. The CDR3 length is 14 residues.

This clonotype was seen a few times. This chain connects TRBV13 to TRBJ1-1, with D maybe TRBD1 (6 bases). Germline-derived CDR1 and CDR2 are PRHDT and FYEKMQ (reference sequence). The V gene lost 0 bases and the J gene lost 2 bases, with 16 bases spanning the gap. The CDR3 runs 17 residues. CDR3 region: CASSLGDSRGPNTEAFF. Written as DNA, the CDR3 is TGTGCCAGCAGCTTAGGGGATTCCAGGGGTCCAAACACTGAAGCTTTCTTT. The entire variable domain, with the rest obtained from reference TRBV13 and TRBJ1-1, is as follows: AAGVIQSPRHLIKEKRETATLKCYPIPRHDTVYWYQQGPGQDPQFLISFYEKMQSDKGSIPDRFSAQQFSDYHSELNMSSLELGDSALYFCASSLGDSRGPNTEAFFGQGTRLTVV.

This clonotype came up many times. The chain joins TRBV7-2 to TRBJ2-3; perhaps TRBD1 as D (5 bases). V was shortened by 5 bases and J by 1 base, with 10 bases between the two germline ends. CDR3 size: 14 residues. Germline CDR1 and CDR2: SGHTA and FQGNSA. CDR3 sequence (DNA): TGTGCCAGCAGCAGGGGCCAGGGCACAGATACGCAGTATTTT. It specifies CASSRGQGTDTQYF. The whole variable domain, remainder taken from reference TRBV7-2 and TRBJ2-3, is GAGVSQSPSNKVTEKGKDVELRCDPISGHTALYWYRQSLGQGLEFLIYFQGNSAPDKSGLPSDRFSAERTGGSVSTLTIQRTQQEDSAVYLCASSRGQGTDTQYFGPGTRLTVL.

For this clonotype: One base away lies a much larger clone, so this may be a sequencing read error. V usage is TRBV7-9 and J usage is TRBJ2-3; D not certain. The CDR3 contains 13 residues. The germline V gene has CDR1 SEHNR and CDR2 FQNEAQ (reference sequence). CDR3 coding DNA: TGTGTCAGCAGCCCCCTGGGAACAGATACGCAGTATTTT. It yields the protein CVSSPLGTDTQYF.

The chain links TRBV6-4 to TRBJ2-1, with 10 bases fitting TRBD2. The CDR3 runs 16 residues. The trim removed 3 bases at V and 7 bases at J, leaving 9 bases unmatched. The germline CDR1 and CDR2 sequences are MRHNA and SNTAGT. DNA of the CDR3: TGTGCCAGCAGTGATGGGCCAGCGGGGGGGGTAAATGAGCAGTTCTTC. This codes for CASSDGPAGGVNEQFF.

The CDR3 loop reads CASSTQGAETQFF. The CDR3, as DNA: TGTGCCAGTAGTACACAGGGTGCGGAGACCCAGTTCTTC. The rearrangement joins TRBV19 to TRBJ2-5; a possible D gene is TRBD1 (6 bases). The closer fit of TRBJ2-1 to the DNA end suggests the J call may be wrong. In germline, CDR1 is LNHDA, CDR2 SQIVND (reference sequence). The CDR3 loop spans 13 amino acids.

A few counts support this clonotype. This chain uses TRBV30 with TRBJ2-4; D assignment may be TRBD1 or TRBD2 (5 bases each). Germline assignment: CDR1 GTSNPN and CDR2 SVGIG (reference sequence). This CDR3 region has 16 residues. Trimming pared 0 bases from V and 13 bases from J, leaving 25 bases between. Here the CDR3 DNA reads TGTGCCTGGAGTGTAGTCGGTATCTCCAGGGCGGGTCGGCAGTACTTC. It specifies CAWSVVGISRAGRQYF.

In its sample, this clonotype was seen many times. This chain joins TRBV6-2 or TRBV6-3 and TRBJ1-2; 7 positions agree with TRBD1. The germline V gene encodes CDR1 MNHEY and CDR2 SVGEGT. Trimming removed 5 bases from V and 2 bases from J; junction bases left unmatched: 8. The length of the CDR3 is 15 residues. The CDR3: CASSTRTGLNYGYTF. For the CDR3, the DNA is TGTGCCAGCAGTACGCGGACAGGACTAAACTATGGCTACACCTTC.

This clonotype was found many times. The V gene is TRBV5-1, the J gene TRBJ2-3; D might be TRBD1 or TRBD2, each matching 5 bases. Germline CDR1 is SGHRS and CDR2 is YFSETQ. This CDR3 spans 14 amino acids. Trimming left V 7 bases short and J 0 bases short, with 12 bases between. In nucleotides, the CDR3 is TGCGCCAGCCTAGAGAGGGACAGCACAGATACGCAGTATTTT. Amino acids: CASLERDSTDTQYF.

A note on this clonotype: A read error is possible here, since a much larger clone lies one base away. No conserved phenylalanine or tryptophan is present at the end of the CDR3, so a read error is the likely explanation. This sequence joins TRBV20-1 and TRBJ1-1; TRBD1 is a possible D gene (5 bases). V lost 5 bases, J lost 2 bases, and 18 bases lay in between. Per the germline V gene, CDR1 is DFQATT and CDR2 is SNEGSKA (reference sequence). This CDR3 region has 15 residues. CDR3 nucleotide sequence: TGCAGTGCTTCAGGAAGGGGCGCTACTAACACTGAAGCTTTCTGT. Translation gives CSASGRGATNTEAFC.

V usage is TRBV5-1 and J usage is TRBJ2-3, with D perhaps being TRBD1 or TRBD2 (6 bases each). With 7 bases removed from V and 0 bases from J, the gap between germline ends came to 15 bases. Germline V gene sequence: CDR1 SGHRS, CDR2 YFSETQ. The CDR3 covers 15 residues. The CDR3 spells CASRIRGASTDTQYF. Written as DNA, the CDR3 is TGCGCCAGCCGAATTAGGGGGGCTAGCACAGATACGCAGTATTTT.

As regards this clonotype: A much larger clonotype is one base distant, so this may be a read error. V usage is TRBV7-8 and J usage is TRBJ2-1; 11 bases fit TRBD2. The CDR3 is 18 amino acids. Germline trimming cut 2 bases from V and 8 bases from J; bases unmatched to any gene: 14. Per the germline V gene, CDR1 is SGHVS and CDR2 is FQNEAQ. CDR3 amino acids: CASSLLGAGTSGYDEQFF. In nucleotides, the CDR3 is TGTGCCAGCAGCTTACTAGGAGCCGGGACTAGCGGATACGATGAGCAGTTCTTC.

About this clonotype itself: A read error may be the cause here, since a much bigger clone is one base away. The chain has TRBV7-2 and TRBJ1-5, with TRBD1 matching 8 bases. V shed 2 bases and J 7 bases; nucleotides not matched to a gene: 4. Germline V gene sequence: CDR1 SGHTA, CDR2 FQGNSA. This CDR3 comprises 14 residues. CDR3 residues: CASSLRQGRQPQHF. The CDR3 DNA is TGTGCCAGCAGCTTAAGACAGGGGAGACAGCCCCAGCATTTT.

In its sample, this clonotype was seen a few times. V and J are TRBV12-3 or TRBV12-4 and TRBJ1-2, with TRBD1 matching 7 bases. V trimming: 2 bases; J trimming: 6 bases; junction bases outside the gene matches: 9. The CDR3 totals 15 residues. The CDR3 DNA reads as TGTGCCAGCAGTTTAATCCAGGGGGGCAGAGATGGCTACACCTTC. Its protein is CASSLIQGGRDGYTF.

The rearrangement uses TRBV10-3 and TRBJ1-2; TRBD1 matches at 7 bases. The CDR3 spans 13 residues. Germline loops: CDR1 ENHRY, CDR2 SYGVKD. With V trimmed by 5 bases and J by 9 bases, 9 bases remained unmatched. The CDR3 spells CAISNRGPPSYTF. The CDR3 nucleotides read TGTGCCATCAGTAACAGGGGTCCCCCGAGCTACACCTTC.

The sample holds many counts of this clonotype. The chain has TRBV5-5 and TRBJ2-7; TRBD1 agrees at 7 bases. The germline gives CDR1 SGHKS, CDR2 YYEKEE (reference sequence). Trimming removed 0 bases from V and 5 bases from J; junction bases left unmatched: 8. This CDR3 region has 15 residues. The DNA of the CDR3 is TGTGCCAGCAGCTTGGAAGTGACAGGGCGCCACGAGCAGTACTTC. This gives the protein CASSLEVTGRHEQYF. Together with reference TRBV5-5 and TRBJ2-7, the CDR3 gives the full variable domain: DAGVTQSPTHLIKTRGQQVTLRCSPISGHKSVSWYQQVLGQGPQFIFQYYEKEERGRGNFPDRFSARQFPNYSSELNVNALLLGDSALYLCASSLEVTGRHEQYFGPGTRLTVT.

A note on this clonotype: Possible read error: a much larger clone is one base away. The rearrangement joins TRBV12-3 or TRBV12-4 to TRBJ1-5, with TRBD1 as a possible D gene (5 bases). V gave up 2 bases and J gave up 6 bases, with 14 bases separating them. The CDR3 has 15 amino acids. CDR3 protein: CASSLSGEGIQPQHF. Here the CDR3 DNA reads TGTGCCAGCAGTTTATCGGGAGAGGGGATTCAGCCCCAGCATTTT.

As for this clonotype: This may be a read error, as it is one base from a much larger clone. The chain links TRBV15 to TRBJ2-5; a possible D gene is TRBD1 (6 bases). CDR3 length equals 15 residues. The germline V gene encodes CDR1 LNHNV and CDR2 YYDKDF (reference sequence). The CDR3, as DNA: TGTGCCACCAGCAGAGATGCAGGGGCTGATGAGACCAAGTACTTC. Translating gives CATSRDAGADETKYF.

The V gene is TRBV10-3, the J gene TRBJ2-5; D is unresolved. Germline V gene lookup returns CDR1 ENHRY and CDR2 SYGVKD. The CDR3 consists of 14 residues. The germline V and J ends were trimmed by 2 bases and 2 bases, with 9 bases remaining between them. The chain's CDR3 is CAISEAQTQETQYF. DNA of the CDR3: TGTGCCATCAGTGAGGCGCAAACTCAAGAGACCCAGTACTTC.

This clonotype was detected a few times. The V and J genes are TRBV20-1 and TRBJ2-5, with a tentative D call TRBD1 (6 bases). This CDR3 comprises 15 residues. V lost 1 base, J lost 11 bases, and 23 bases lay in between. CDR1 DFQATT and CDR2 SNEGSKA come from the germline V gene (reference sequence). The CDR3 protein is CSARAPGTRPNEQYF. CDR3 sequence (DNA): TGCAGTGCTAGAGCCCCAGGGACAAGACCTAATGAGCAGTACTTC.